The present TCR beta chain was sequenced within a study of blood T cell repertoires in COVID-19. Looking at the study overall: There were acute and convalescent COVID-19 samples, and they came from the United States, Italy and Spain.

Everyone who took part was 18 to 89 years old, and they came from about two dozen US areas. Cohort allocation depended upon clinical history that participants reported. The V gene's germline CDR1 is SGDLS and CDR2 YYNGEE. The CDR3 is 13 residues long. V was cut by 0 bases and J by 5 bases, with 8 bases left in between. Per the authors' pipeline: Counts of nucleated cells, estimated from reference gene primer amplification, were obtained. Repertoires were generated with immunoSEQ multiplex PCR, while TCRdb's copy carries only in-frame clones and drops some. D and trimming were read from the DNA, whereas the V and J calls and clone size are those reported in that table. The repertoire consists of 120,000 to 150,000 clones, with 80% to 85% occurring once and the leading ten covering less than 7%.

The TCR originated in a man in his forties with acute COVID-19. What was sequenced was PBMCs or T cells enriched from blood (not recorded which). The V and J genes are TRBV9 and TRBJ1-2; D is undetermined. The CDR3, as DNA: TGTGCCAGCAGCGTAGGTGTTTCGTATGGCTACACCTTC. Protein: CASSVGVSYGYTF.